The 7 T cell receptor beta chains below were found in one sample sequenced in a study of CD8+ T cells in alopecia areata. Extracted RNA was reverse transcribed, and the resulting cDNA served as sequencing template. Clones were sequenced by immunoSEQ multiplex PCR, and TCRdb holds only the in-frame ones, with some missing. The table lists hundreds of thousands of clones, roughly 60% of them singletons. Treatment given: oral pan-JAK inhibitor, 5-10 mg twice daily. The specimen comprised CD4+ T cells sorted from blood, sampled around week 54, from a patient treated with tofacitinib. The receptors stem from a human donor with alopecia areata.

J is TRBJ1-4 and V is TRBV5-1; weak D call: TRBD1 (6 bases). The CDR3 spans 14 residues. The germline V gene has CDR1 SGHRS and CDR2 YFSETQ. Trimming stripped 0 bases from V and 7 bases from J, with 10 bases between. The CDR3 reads CASSLGQAAEKLFF. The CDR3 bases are TGCGCCAGCAGCTTGGGACAGGCGGCTGAAAAACTGTTTTTT. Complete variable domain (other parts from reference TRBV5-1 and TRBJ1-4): KAGVTQTPRYLIKTRGQQVTLSCSPISGHRSVSWYQQTPGQGLQFLFEYFSETQRNKGNFPGRFSGRQFSNSRSEMNVSTLELGDSALYLCASSLGQAAEKLFFGSGTQLSVL.

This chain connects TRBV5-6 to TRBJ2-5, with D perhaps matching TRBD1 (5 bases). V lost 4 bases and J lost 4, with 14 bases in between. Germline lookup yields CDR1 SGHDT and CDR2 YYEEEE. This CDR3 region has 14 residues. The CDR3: CASSTGQIVETQYF. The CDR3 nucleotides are TGTGCCAGCAGCACCGGACAAATAGTAGAGACCCAGTACTTC.

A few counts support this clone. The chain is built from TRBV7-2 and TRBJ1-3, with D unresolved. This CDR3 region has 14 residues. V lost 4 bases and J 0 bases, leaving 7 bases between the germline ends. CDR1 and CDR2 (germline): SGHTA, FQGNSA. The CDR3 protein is CASSSVSSGNTIYF. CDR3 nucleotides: TGTGCCAGCAGCTCGGTGAGCTCTGGAAACACCATATATTTT.

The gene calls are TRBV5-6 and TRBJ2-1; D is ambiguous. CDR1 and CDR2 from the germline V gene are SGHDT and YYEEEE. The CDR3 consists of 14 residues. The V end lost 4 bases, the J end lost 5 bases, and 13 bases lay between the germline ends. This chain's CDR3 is CASSIRLGNNEQFF. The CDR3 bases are TGTGCCAGCAGCATCCGGCTGGGAAACAATGAGCAGTTCTTC.

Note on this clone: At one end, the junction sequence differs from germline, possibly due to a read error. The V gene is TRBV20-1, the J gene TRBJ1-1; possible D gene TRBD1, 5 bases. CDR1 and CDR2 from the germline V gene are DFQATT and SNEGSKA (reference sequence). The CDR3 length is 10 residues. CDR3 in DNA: TGCAGTGCCCAGGGAGGAATGAGGGTCTTT. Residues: CSAQGGMRVF.

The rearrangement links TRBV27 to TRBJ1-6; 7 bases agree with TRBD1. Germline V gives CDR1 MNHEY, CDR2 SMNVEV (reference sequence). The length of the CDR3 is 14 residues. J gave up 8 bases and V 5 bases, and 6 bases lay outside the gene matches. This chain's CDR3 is CASSTRDRYSPLHF. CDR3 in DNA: TGTGCCAGCAGTACCCGGGACAGATATTCACCCCTCCACTTT.

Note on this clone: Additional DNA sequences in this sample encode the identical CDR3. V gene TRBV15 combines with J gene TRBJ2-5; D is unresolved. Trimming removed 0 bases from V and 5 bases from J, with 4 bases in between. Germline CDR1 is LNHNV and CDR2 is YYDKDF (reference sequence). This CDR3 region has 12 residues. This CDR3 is CATSRDLETQYF. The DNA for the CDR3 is TGTGCCACCAGCAGAGATCTGGAGACCCAGTACTTC.